These 26 T cell receptor beta chains were all obtained from the same sample, sequenced in a study of CD8+ T cells in alopecia areata. Treatment meaning: oral pan-JAK inhibitor, 5-10 mg twice daily. As the sequencing template, cDNA was produced by extracting RNA and reverse transcribing it. Sequencing was performed with immunoSEQ multiplex PCR; in TCRdb, only in-frame clones are kept and a portion is missing. The table has around 190,000 clones, roughly 60% seen once. This sample comprised CD4+ T cells sorted from blood, obtained at week 24, from a patient treated with tofacitinib. All receptors come from a human donor with alopecia areata.

In its sample, this clone was seen a few times. The V and J genes are TRBV7-2 and TRBJ2-4, with a tentative D call TRBD1 (6 bases). The CDR3 has 15 amino acids. From germline, CDR1 is SGHTA and CDR2 FQGNSA. V gave up 4 bases and J gave up 2 bases, with 12 bases separating them. This CDR3 reads CASSSTGTPKNIQYF. CDR3 in DNA: TGTGCCAGCAGCTCGACCGGGACACCCAAAAACATTCAGTACTTC.

This clone was counted only a few times. The J gene is TRBJ2-5, the V gene TRBV25-1; D could derive from TRBD1 or TRBD2 (5 bases each). Trimming left V 0 bases short and J 1 base short, with 12 bases between. The length of the CDR3 is 16 residues. Germline V gene sequence: CDR1 MGHDK, CDR2 SYGVNS. CDR3 bases: TGTGCCAGCAGTGAATATAATGGGGGAGTCCAAGAGACCCAGTACTTC. It translates to CASSEYNGGVQETQYF.

This sequence joins TRBV4-3 and TRBJ2-1, with D possibly TRBD2 on 6 matching bases. Germline assignment: CDR1 LGHNA and CDR2 YSLEER. This CDR3 contains 15 residues. Trimming removed 1 base at V and 9 bases at J, with 16 bases between. CDR3 bases: TGCGCCAGCAGCCAAGGTGGAGGGGTAGGCGGTGAGCAGTTCTTC. Residues: CASSQGGGVGGEQFF.

In regard to this clone: Other DNA sequences in this sample translate to the same CDR3. This chain uses TRBV29-1 with TRBJ2-3; D not resolved. CDR1 SQVTM and CDR2 ANQGSEA come from the germline V gene. This CDR3 is built from 11 residues. V shed 3 bases and J shed 3 bases, with 4 bases lying between them. The CDR3 reads CSVDRTDTQYF. CDR3 DNA sequence: TGCAGCGTTGATAGAACAGATACGCAGTATTTT.

This clone was observed a single time. The rearrangement uses TRBV4-1 and TRBJ2-5; TRBD2 matches 11 bases. CDR1 MGHRA and CDR2 YSYEKL come from the germline V gene. Trimming at V came to 3 bases and at J to 0 bases, leaving 3 bases not matched to a gene. There are 16 residues in the CDR3. The CDR3 reads CASSHTSGGYQETQYF. DNA of the CDR3: TGCGCCAGCAGCCATACTAGCGGGGGCTACCAAGAGACCCAGTACTTC.

This clone appeared a single time. The DNA for the CDR3 is TGCAGCGTTCGTGGGAGAGCCTACGAGCAGTACTTC. It is translated as CSVRGRAYEQYF. The chain joins TRBV29-1 to TRBJ2-7; D is possibly TRBD2 (5 bases). This CDR3 spans 12 amino acids. V lost 5 bases and J lost 2, with 10 bases in between. Germline V lookup: CDR1 SQVTM, CDR2 ANQGSEA.

V and J are TRBV29-1 and TRBJ1-4; 8 bases line up with TRBD1. This CDR3 contains 13 residues. The germline V gene has CDR1 SQVTM and CDR2 ANQGSEA. V trimming: 4 bases; J trimming: 6 bases; junction bases outside the gene matches: 4. The CDR3 coding sequence is TGCAGCGTTGGGACAGGGAGGGATGAAAAACTGTTTTTT. Translation: CSVGTGRDEKLFF.

This sequence joins TRBV7-9 and TRBJ2-2; D is ambiguous. The CDR3 has 17 amino acids. Germline V gives CDR1 SEHNR, CDR2 FQNEAQ (reference sequence). The germline V and J ends were trimmed by 0 bases and 2 bases, with 13 bases remaining between them. The CDR3 coding sequence is TGTGCCAGCAGCTTAGCCGCCCTGACACTTAACACCGGGGAGCTGTTTTTT. It yields the protein CASSLAALTLNTGELFF. Filled out from reference TRBV7-9 and TRBJ2-2, the complete variable domain reads DTGVSQNPRHKITKRGQNVTFRCDPISEHNRLYWYRQTLGQGPEFLTYFQNEAQLEKSRLLSDRFSAERPKGSFSTLEIQRTEQGDSAMYLCASSLAALTLNTGELFFGEGSRLTVL.

The chain employs TRBV29-1 and TRBJ1-1; unclear D gene. Germline CDR1 is SQVTM and CDR2 is ANQGSEA. With 4 bases removed from V and 8 bases from J, the gap between germline ends came to 11 bases. The CDR3 loop spans 11 amino acids. The DNA of the CDR3 is TGCAGCGTTGTAGTGGGCAGCGAAGCTTTCTTT. This encodes CSVVVGSEAFF. Filled out from reference TRBV29-1 and TRBJ1-1, the complete variable domain reads SAVISQKPSRDICQRGTSLTIQCQVDSQVTMMFWYRQQPGQSLTLIATANQGSEATYESGFVIDKFPISRPNLTFSTLTVSNMSPEDSSIYLCSVVVGSEAFFGQGTRLTVV.

The J gene is TRBJ2-7, the V gene TRBV7-7; 7 bases map to TRBD1. V shed 4 bases, J shed 2 bases, and the junction held 8 bases outside the gene matches. The CDR3 sequence is 15 residues long. From germline, CDR1 is SSHAT and CDR2 FNYEAQ (reference sequence). This CDR3 is CASSSPSTGTYEQYF. The CDR3 DNA reads as TGTGCCAGCAGCTCCCCATCGACAGGGACCTACGAGCAGTACTTC.

The chain couples TRBV4-3 to TRBJ1-1; D ambiguous. Germline V gene data show CDR1 as LGHNA and CDR2 as YSLEER. This CDR3 has 14 residues. Trimming stripped 4 bases from V and 4 bases from J, with 13 bases between. This CDR3 is CASSLTSGSTEAFF. The CDR3 DNA follows: TGCGCCAGCAGCCTAACCAGTGGTAGCACTGAAGCTTTCTTT.

J is TRBJ1-2 and V is TRBV30; TRBD1 matches 7 bases. CDR3 size: 12 residues. V gave up 4 bases and J gave up 8 bases; unmatched junction bases: 7. Germline V lookup: CDR1 GTSNPN, CDR2 SVGIG (reference sequence). In DNA form, the CDR3 reads TGTGCCTGGACCGGGACAGTAGGCGGCTACACCTTC. This translates into CAWTGTVGGYTF.

The CDR3 coding sequence is TGTGCCAGCAGCGGTCACAACAAGCAGAAGACCTATGGCTACACCTTC. As protein: CASSGHNKQKTYGYTF. The V call is TRBV11-2, the J call TRBJ1-2; D is ambiguous. This CDR3 is built from 16 residues. Trimming removed 5 bases at V and 4 bases at J, with 20 bases between. CDR1 is SGHAT, CDR2 FQNNGV, per germline. The full variable domain, rest sourced from reference TRBV11-2 and TRBJ1-2, is EAGVAQSPRYKIIEKRQSVAFWCNPISGHATLYWYQQILGQGPKLLIQFQNNGVVDDSQLPKDRFSAERLKGVDSTLKIQPAKLEDSAVYLCASSGHNKQKTYGYTFGSGTRLTVV.

In its sample, this clone was seen a few times. The rearrangement links TRBV9 to TRBJ1-2, with 7 bases lining up with TRBD1. Losses at the gene ends were 0 bases for V and 4 bases for J; bases not matched to a gene: 3. CDR1 and CDR2 from the germline V gene are SGDLS and YYNGEE. This CDR3 contains 14 residues. Written as DNA, the CDR3 is TGTGCCAGCAGCGTAGGGGACAGTTCCTATGGCTACACCTTC. Translating it yields CASSVGDSSYGYTF.

The chain has TRBV18 and TRBJ1-5; D ambiguous. Germline CDR1 KGHSH, CDR2 LQKENI. The CDR3 totals 13 residues. The V and J ends lost 4 bases and 4 bases respectively, with 8 bases between them. The CDR3 DNA sequence: TGTGCCAGCTCACGGTCCCTAAATCAGCCCCAGCATTTT. As protein: CASSRSLNQPQHF.

The gene calls are TRBV9 and TRBJ2-3; 13 nucleotides line up with TRBD2. The CDR3 contains 15 residues. Germline values: CDR1 SGDLS, CDR2 YYNGEE. The V gene end was trimmed by 4 bases and the J gene end by 7 bases; junction bases not matched to a gene: 6. Here the CDR3 DNA reads TGTGCCAGCAGCACAACTAGCGGGGGGGCGAATACGCAGTATTTT. This codes for CASSTTSGGANTQYF.

The J gene is TRBJ2-6, the V gene TRBV7-8; D might be TRBD2 (7 bases). The ends were cut back, 5 bases at V and 0 bases at J, with 17 bases in the middle. Germline V gene data show CDR1 as SGHVS and CDR2 as FQNEAQ. This CDR3 has 18 amino acids. The CDR3 reads CASSHGYAGASGANVLTF. CDR3 sequence (DNA): TGTGCCAGCAGCCATGGGTATGCGGGGGCCTCTGGGGCCAACGTCCTGACTTTC.

The rearrangement joins TRBV2 to TRBJ2-2; D uncertain. Per the germline V gene, CDR1 is SNHLY and CDR2 is FYNNEI. The length of the CDR3 is 15 residues. V lost 4 bases and J lost 0, with 9 bases in between. The CDR3 DNA sequence: TGTGCCAGCAGTGGATTGCCCGCGAACACCGGGGAGCTGTTTTTT. Translation gives CASSGLPANTGELFF.

Note on this clone: Different DNA sequences within this sample yield the same CDR3. The chain joins TRBV5-1 to TRBJ2-3; possibly TRBD2 for D (6 bases). Trimming took 0 bases from V and 4 from J, leaving 6 bases between them. Per germline, CDR1 SGHRS and CDR2 YFSETQ. The CDR3 length is 13 residues. This chain's CDR3 is CASSLGRADTQYF. CDR3 DNA sequence: TGCGCCAGCAGCTTGGGGAGGGCAGATACGCAGTATTTT.

This clone appeared a few times. The chain is built from TRBV11-1 and TRBJ2-2; D might be TRBD2 (5 bases). Germline values: CDR1 SGHAT, CDR2 FQDESV (reference sequence). The length of the CDR3 is 15 residues. With 3 bases removed from V and 6 bases from J, the gap between germline ends came to 14 bases. CDR3 in amino acids: CASSLEEGSPGELFF. CDR3 DNA: TGTGCCAGCAGCTTGGAAGAGGGCTCGCCCGGGGAGCTGTTTTTT.

The chain couples TRBV29-1 to TRBJ2-1; either TRBD1 or TRBD2 may supply D (5 bases each). V lost 4 bases and J 9 bases, leaving 10 bases between the germline ends. Per the germline V gene, CDR1 is SQVTM and CDR2 is ANQGSEA. The CDR3 is 11 amino acids. CDR3: CSVGDGGEQFF. DNA for the CDR3: TGCAGCGTTGGGGACGGCGGTGAGCAGTTCTTC.

This chain joins TRBV7-9 and TRBJ2-2; D is perhaps TRBD2 (5 bases). The CDR3 spans 16 residues. The germline V and J ends were trimmed by 1 base and 5 bases, with 14 bases remaining between them. The germline V gene has CDR1 SEHNR and CDR2 FQNEAQ (reference sequence). CDR3 DNA: TGTGCCAGCAGCTTAGAAAGTCCTCCGGGAACCGGGGAGCTGTTTTTT. This gives the protein CASSLESPPGTGELFF.

The chain recombines TRBV4-2 with TRBJ2-7; TRBD2 matches at 11 bases. The trim removed 4 bases at V and 2 bases at J, leaving 4 bases unmatched. This CDR3 contains 15 residues. Germline lookup yields CDR1 LGHNA and CDR2 YNFKEQ. The CDR3 loop reads CASSLGTSGTYEQYF. In DNA, the CDR3 is TGTGCCAGCAGCCTGGGGACTAGCGGTACCTACGAGCAGTACTTC.

A few counts support this clone. The chain combines TRBV5-1 with TRBJ1-1; no clear D gene. Trimming stripped 1 base from V and 1 base from J, with 8 bases between. This CDR3 is built from 14 residues. The germline V gene has CDR1 SGHRS and CDR2 YFSETQ. CDR3 loop: CASSLQTKNTEAFF. The CDR3 DNA reads as TGCGCCAGCAGCTTGCAGACCAAGAACACTGAAGCTTTCTTT.

The V gene is TRBV5-1, the J gene TRBJ2-5; D perhaps matches TRBD2 (5 bases). Germline lookup yields CDR1 SGHRS and CDR2 YFSETQ. Trimming removed 4 bases from V and 13 bases from J, with 17 bases in between. The CDR3 length is 12 residues. The CDR3 DNA reads TGCGCCAGCAGCCTGAACTGGGGAGATTGGTACTTC. Its protein is CASSLNWGDWYF.

This clone occurred many times. This rearrangement joins TRBV7-9 to TRBJ2-7; D is unclear. V lost 1 base and J 7 bases, leaving 14 bases between the germline ends. Germline V lookup: CDR1 SEHNR, CDR2 FQNEAQ (reference sequence). This CDR3 region has 14 residues. CDR3 in amino acids: CASSLGGSDQEQYF. The CDR3, as DNA: TGTGCCAGCAGCTTAGGAGGATCTGACCAAGAGCAGTACTTC.